This T cell receptor beta chain is drawn from a study of T cells in Graves' hyperthyroidism and ophthalmopathy. Amplified regions were TCR beta CDR3 sequences from RNA transcripts. Carried out on the TCR CDR3, a first-round RT-PCR used the HTBI primer set. TCRdb independently ran MiXCR on the multiplex PCR reads; one entry per CDR3 protein. This table has fewer than 350,000 distinct CDR3 sequences, 15% to 20% appearing once. The table lists this clonotype with a few counts. Stable disease denoted Graves' hyperthyroidism without ophthalmopathy progression within 18 months. Each diagnosis was grounded in clinical symptoms, serum thyroxine and TRAb, thyroid ultrasound, and orbital computed tomography. The receptor's source is a woman between 50 and 59 years old with Graves' hyperthyroidism. Sequencing was carried out using blood.

DNA of the CDR3: TGTGCCAGCAGCTTAGATTTGGCGTACACCGGGGAGCTGTTTTTT. Residues: CASSLDLAYTGELFF. V gene TRBV7-9 combines with J gene TRBJ2-2; D gene uncertain. Trimming left V 1 base short and J 3 bases short, with 9 bases between. There are 15 residues in the CDR3. Per germline, CDR1 SEHNR and CDR2 FQNEAQ (reference sequence).